These 18 T cell receptor beta chains originate from one sample sequenced in a study of blood T cell repertoires in COVID-19. Some clones are missing from TCRdb's copy, which holds only in-frame ones; the method was immunoSEQ multiplex PCR. The table includes about 200,000 clones, about 86% detected once. What was sequenced was PBMCs or T cells enriched from blood (not recorded which). These receptors were obtained from a woman in her twenties or thirties who had been exposed to COVID-19.

The V and J genes are TRBV2 and TRBJ1-5; D not certain. The CDR3 has 14 residues. Germline CDR1 reads SNHLY; CDR2 reads FYNNEI. V lost 2 bases and J 4 bases, leaving 9 bases between the germline ends. The chain's CDR3 is CASSESRVNQPQHF. The CDR3 DNA follows: TGTGCCAGCAGTGAATCGAGGGTGAATCAGCCCCAGCATTTT.

This chain uses TRBV6-5 with TRBJ2-1; 10 bases agree with TRBD2. The CDR3 runs 14 residues. J gave up 4 bases and V 6 bases, and 3 bases lay outside the gene matches. Germline V gene sequence: CDR1 MNHEY, CDR2 SVGAGI. In DNA, the CDR3 is TGTGCCAGCAGAAAACTAGCGGGGTACAATGAGCAGTTCTTC. This encodes CASRKLAGYNEQFF.

The chain combines TRBV11-3 with TRBJ1-2; D uncertain. CDR1 and CDR2 from the germline V gene are SGHNT and YENEEA. Trimming shortened V by 0 bases and J by 3 bases, and 8 bases separated the two germline ends. The CDR3 is made up of 14 amino acids. The CDR3 region is CASSLDQNHYGYTF. CDR3 nucleotide sequence: TGTGCCAGCAGCTTAGATCAGAATCACTATGGCTACACCTTC.

The rearrangement joins TRBV12-5 to TRBJ1-5; maybe TRBD1 (5 bases). This CDR3 comprises 12 residues. Germline V lookup: CDR1 LGHNT, CDR2 FRNRAP. Trimming removed 7 bases from V and 5 bases from J, with 9 bases in between. CDR3 DNA: TGTGCTAGTGCCTGGGGCGATCAGCCCCAGCATTTT. Translation gives CASAWGDQPQHF.

The V gene is TRBV15, the J gene TRBJ2-7, with TRBD1 identical over 7 bases. The CDR3 is 15 residues long. J lost 2 bases, V lost 0 bases, and 4 bases had no gene match. Per the germline V gene, CDR1 is LNHNV and CDR2 is YYDKDF (reference sequence). The chain's CDR3 is CATSRDRTGTYEQYF. The CDR3 DNA sequence: TGTGCCACCAGCAGAGATCGGACAGGAACCTACGAGCAGTACTTC.

This chain connects TRBV2 to TRBJ1-2; 8 bases agree with TRBD1. The CDR3 covers 14 residues. Germline assignment: CDR1 SNHLY and CDR2 FYNNEI. V dropped 7 bases and J dropped 2; count of bases not matched to a gene: 6. Here the CDR3 DNA reads TGTGCCAGCAACCGGGACAGGAAGAACTATGGCTACACCTTC. Amino acid sequence: CASNRDRKNYGYTF.

This sequence joins TRBV12-5 and TRBJ2-3; 8 nucleotides match TRBD2. J was trimmed by 1 base and V by 1 base; bases with no gene match: 4. The CDR3 extends over 16 amino acids. Germline V CDR1 and CDR2: LGHNT, FRNRAP. CDR3 sequence: CASGLGRGARTDTQYF. The CDR3 coding sequence is TGTGCTAGTGGTTTGGGGCGGGGGGCCCGCACAGATACGCAGTATTTT.

The V and J genes are TRBV29-1 and TRBJ2-3; maybe TRBD2 (5 bases). This CDR3 is built from 13 residues. V was pared by 3 bases and J by 1 base, with 8 bases between. From germline, CDR1 is SQVTM and CDR2 ANQGSEA. As DNA, the CDR3 is TGCAGCGTTGATGCCGGGGGCACAGATACGCAGTATTTT. As protein: CSVDAGGTDTQYF.

Here the CDR3 reads CASSLAPGVNQPQHF. CDR3 nucleotides: TGTGCCAGCAGCTTAGCTCCGGGAGTAAATCAGCCCCAGCATTTT. This chain joins TRBV7-8 and TRBJ1-5, with D unresolved. CDR3 length equals 15 residues. From germline, CDR1 is SGHVS and CDR2 FQNEAQ. Deletions cut 0 bases from V and 4 bases from J, with 10 bases between.

The chain is built from TRBV19 and TRBJ1-1, with TRBD1 as a possible D gene (5 bases). Trimming removed 7 bases at V and 9 bases at J, with 24 bases between. CDR3 size: 15 residues. CDR1 and CDR2 (germline): LNHDA, SQIVND (reference sequence). The CDR3 sequence is CASTPRDFDSPKAFF. The CDR3 coding sequence is TGTGCCAGTACCCCCCGTGACTTCGACAGTCCCAAAGCTTTCTTT.

The V and J genes are TRBV4-2 and TRBJ2-5, with TRBD2 matching over 8 bases. The CDR3 length is 16 residues. Germline loops: CDR1 LGHNA, CDR2 YNFKEQ. Trimming at V came to 4 bases and at J to 4 bases, leaving 11 bases not matched to a gene. The CDR3 region is CASSLQRGSNLETQYF. As DNA, the CDR3 is TGTGCCAGCAGCCTACAGCGGGGGTCTAATTTAGAGACCCAGTACTTC.

V is TRBV9 and J is TRBJ1-5, with 8 bases matching TRBD1. Per the germline V gene, CDR1 is SGDLS and CDR2 is YYNGEE. V shed 4 bases and J 3 bases; nucleotides not matched to a gene: 3. This CDR3 contains 14 residues. CDR3 in amino acids: CASSRQGSNQPQHF. The CDR3 DNA follows: TGTGCCAGCAGCAGACAGGGGTCCAATCAGCCCCAGCATTTT.

The genes are TRBV7-2 and TRBJ2-3, with D maybe TRBD1 (5 bases). Germline V CDR1 and CDR2: SGHTA, FQGNSA. CDR3 length: 13 residues. The V gene lost 5 bases and the J gene lost 6 bases, with 12 bases spanning the gap. The CDR3 here is CASSAPGHDTQYF. The CDR3 bases are TGTGCCAGCAGCGCCCCCGGACACGATACGCAGTATTTT. The full variable domain, completed using reference TRBV7-2 and TRBJ2-3, is GAGVSQSPSNKVTEKGKDVELRCDPISGHTALYWYRQSLGQGLEFLIYFQGNSAPDKSGLPSDRFSAERTGGSVSTLTIQRTQQEDSAVYLCASSAPGHDTQYFGPGTRLTVL.

V is TRBV6-4 and J is TRBJ2-1; D unresolved. V lost 0 bases and J lost 2, with 11 bases in between. Germline V gene data show CDR1 as MRHNA and CDR2 as SNTAGT. The CDR3 has 16 amino acids. CDR3 coding DNA: TGTGCCAGCAGTGACTCCCCAAGCGTGCCCTACAATGAGCAGTTCTTC. This encodes CASSDSPSVPYNEQFF.

This chain joins TRBV20-1 and TRBJ1-2; a weak D match, TRBD1 (5 bases). The germline V and J ends were trimmed by 3 bases and 8 bases, with 10 bases remaining between them. Germline CDR1 DFQATT, CDR2 SNEGSKA (reference sequence). The CDR3 length is 11 residues. The CDR3 nucleotides are TGCAGTGCTAGGTGGGGCGACGGCTACACCTTC. This encodes CSARWGDGYTF.

The V gene is TRBV7-6, the J gene TRBJ2-7; 10 nucleotides agree with TRBD1. The CDR3 has 15 residues. After removal of 1 base from V and 2 bases from J, the junction contained 2 bases not matched to a gene. Germline-derived CDR1 and CDR2 are SGHVS and FNYEAQ. In DNA form, the CDR3 reads TGTGCCAGCAGCTTAGGGACAGGGGGACCCTACGAGCAGTACTTC. This sequence encodes CASSLGTGGPYEQYF.

The chain joins TRBV2 to TRBJ1-3, with a weak D call TRBD1 (5 bases). Deletions cut 9 bases from V and 3 bases from J, with 12 bases between. From germline, CDR1 is SNHLY and CDR2 FYNNEI. CDR3 size: 13 residues. The CDR3 region has the DNA TGTGCCAGTGTGGGGCTCCTTGGAAACACCATATATTTT. Translation: CASVGLLGNTIYF.

This clone has a handful of counts. The rearrangement uses TRBV2 and TRBJ1-2; D might be TRBD1 (5 bases). The V and J ends lost 6 bases and 2 bases respectively, with 16 bases between them. CDR1 is SNHLY and CDR2 is FYNNEI in the germline V gene. CDR3 size: 15 residues. The CDR3 sequence is CASRTERGGNYGYTF. Written as DNA, the CDR3 is TGTGCCAGCAGGACGGAGCGGGGGGGGAACTATGGCTACACCTTC.